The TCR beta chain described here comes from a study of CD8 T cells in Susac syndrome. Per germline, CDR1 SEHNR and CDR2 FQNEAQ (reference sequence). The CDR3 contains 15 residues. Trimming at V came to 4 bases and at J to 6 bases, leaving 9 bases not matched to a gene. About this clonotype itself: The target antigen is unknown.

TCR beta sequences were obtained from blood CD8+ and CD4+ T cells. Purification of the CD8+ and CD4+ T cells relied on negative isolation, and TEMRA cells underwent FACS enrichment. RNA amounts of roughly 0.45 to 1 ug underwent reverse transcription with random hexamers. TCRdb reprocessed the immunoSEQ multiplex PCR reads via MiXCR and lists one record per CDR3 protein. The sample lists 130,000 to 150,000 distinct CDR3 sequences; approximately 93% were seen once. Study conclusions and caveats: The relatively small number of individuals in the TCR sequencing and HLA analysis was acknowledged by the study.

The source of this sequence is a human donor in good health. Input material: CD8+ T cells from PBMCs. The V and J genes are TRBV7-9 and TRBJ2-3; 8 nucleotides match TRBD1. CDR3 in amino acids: CASSSGQGWADTQYF. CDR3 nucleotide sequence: TGTGCCAGCAGCTCCGGACAGGGCTGGGCCGATACGCAGTATTTT.